These 14 T cell receptor beta chains were sequenced from one sample in a study of blood T cell repertoires in COVID-19. Generated by immunoSEQ multiplex PCR, the TCRdb table keeps only in-frame clones and is missing some. The table includes around 220,000 clones, nearly 90% detected once. Sequencing used PBMCs or T cells enriched from blood (not recorded which). Receptor source: a man younger than 40 who had been exposed to COVID-19.

This chain links TRBV5-1 with TRBJ1-6; no clear D. Germline V CDR1 and CDR2: SGHRS, YFSETQ. CDR3 length equals 13 residues. The V end lost 0 bases, the J end lost 9 bases, and 7 bases lay between the germline ends. The CDR3 region is CASSLENGSPLHF. CDR3 sequence (DNA): TGCGCCAGCAGCTTGGAGAACGGTTCACCCCTCCACTTT.

There are a few counts of this clone. The chain joins TRBV10-3 to TRBJ2-3, with 11 positions matching TRBD2. The CDR3 totals 16 residues. Germline-derived CDR1 and CDR2 are ENHRY and SYGVKD. V was pared by 5 bases and J by 2 bases, with 6 bases of the junction left unmatched. CDR3 amino acids: CAISTLAGGYTDTQYF. CDR3 DNA sequence: TGTGCCATCAGTACTCTAGCGGGGGGATACACAGATACGCAGTATTTT.

The chain is built from TRBV14 and TRBJ1-3; D is undetermined. CDR1 and CDR2 from the germline V gene are SGHDN and FVKESK. The CDR3 is 13 amino acids. The V end was cut by 2 bases, the J end by 3 bases, with 5 bases between. CDR3 nucleotides: TGTGCCAGCAGCCAATTCGTTGGAAACACCATATATTTT. It translates to CASSQFVGNTIYF.

This CDR3 is CASSLEGQGYEKLFF. CDR3 nucleotide sequence: TGTGCCAGCAGCTTAGAGGGACAGGGGTATGAAAAACTGTTTTTT. This sequence joins TRBV7-2 and TRBJ1-4; 10 bases fit TRBD1. The CDR3 spans 15 residues. Germline lookup yields CDR1 SGHTA and CDR2 FQGNSA. V gave up 1 base and J gave up 6 bases; unmatched junction bases: 2.

This chain joins TRBV7-2 and TRBJ1-6, with a weak D call TRBD1 (6 bases). Germline V lookup: CDR1 SGHTA, CDR2 FQGNSA. This CDR3 has 17 residues. V was pared by 3 bases and J by 2 bases, with 14 bases between. The CDR3 region has the DNA TGTGCCAGCAGCTTTCACCCAGGGGACCCCTATAATTCACCCCTCCACTTT. This translates into CASSFHPGDPYNSPLHF.

The chain combines TRBV19 with TRBJ2-1, with D perhaps matching TRBD1 (6 bases). Germline-derived CDR1 and CDR2 are LNHDA and SQIVND (reference sequence). V shed 3 bases and J shed 10 bases, with 16 bases lying between them. The CDR3 loop spans 14 amino acids. In DNA form, the CDR3 reads TGTGCCAGTAGTATTGGCTCGGACAGCCTAGAGCAGTTCTTC. This encodes CASSIGSDSLEQFF.

V is TRBV7-2 and J is TRBJ1-1; 7 bases are a match to TRBD1. CDR1 and CDR2 (germline): SGHTA, FQGNSA. J lost 0 bases, V lost 5 bases, and 0 bases had no gene match. The CDR3 consists of 13 residues. The DNA of the CDR3 is TGTGCCAGCAGCCAGGGGGTGAACACTGAAGCTTTCTTT. Its translation is CASSQGVNTEAFF.

The rearrangement joins TRBV7-6 to TRBJ2-7, with TRBD2 identical over 7 bases. CDR3 size: 12 residues. J was trimmed by 7 bases and V by 10 bases; bases with no gene match: 10. Per germline, CDR1 SGHVS and CDR2 FNYEAQ. The DNA for the CDR3 is TGTGCCATCTCCGGGGGGTTTGGAGAGCAGTACTTC. Translation gives CAISGGFGEQYF.

V usage is TRBV9 and J usage is TRBJ2-3; possibly TRBD2 for D (5 bases). The CDR3 has 14 amino acids. Trimming shortened V by 0 bases and J by 6 bases, and 11 bases separated the two germline ends. CDR1 is SGDLS and CDR2 is YYNGEE in the germline V gene. CDR3 region: CASSVVSSSDTQYF. The CDR3 coding sequence is TGTGCCAGCAGCGTAGTTTCTAGCAGCGATACGCAGTATTTT.

V gene TRBV4-1 combines with J gene TRBJ1-4; 10 bases are a match to TRBD1. Germline lookup yields CDR1 MGHRA and CDR2 YSYEKL. Unmatched junction bases numbered 2, after V lost 1 base and J lost 6 bases. The CDR3 spans 15 residues. The CDR3 protein is CASSQGGTGDEKLFF. CDR3 bases: TGCGCCAGCAGCCAAGGGGGGACAGGGGATGAAAAACTGTTTTTT.

This clone is a singleton in its sample. The chain joins TRBV6-1 to TRBJ1-4; TRBD1 matches 8 bases. This CDR3 region has 16 residues. Germline-derived CDR1 and CDR2 are MNHNS and SASEGT. After removal of 4 bases from V and 5 bases from J, the junction contained 9 bases not matched to a gene. The CDR3 is CASSVTRDRRNEKLFF. The CDR3 nucleotides are TGTGCCAGCAGTGTAACTAGGGACAGGCGAAATGAAAAACTGTTTTTT.

The chain couples TRBV7-9 to TRBJ1-2; D is undetermined. Per the germline V gene, CDR1 is SEHNR and CDR2 is FQNEAQ (reference sequence). Trimming left V 5 bases short and J 12 bases short, with 16 bases between. This CDR3 has 12 amino acids. The CDR3 loop reads CASSIGEGADTF. The DNA for the CDR3 is TGTGCCAGCAGCATCGGTGAGGGAGCGGACACCTTC.

This clone was observed a handful of times. This chain uses TRBV3-1 (or the pseudogene TRBV3-2) with TRBJ1-6; tentatively, D is TRBD1 (5 bases). Germline-derived CDR1 and CDR2 are LGHDT and YNNKEL (reference sequence). The V end lost 4 bases, the J end lost 6 bases, and 16 bases lay between the germline ends. CDR3 length equals 16 residues. CDR3 nucleotides: TGTGCCAGCAGCCCTGAATTGACAGCCACTAATTCACCCCTCCACTTT. This codes for CASSPELTATNSPLHF.

This chain connects TRBV5-1 to TRBJ2-1, with 7 bases lining up with TRBD1. V lost 0 bases to trimming and J lost 9 bases; unmatched junction nucleotides: 6. The germline V gene encodes CDR1 SGHRS and CDR2 YFSETQ. The CDR3 is made up of 14 amino acids. The DNA of the CDR3 is TGCGCCAGCAGCTTGGAAAGGGGGCGCCCTGAGCAGTTCTTC. It yields the protein CASSLERGRPEQFF. Combining the CDR3 with reference TRBV5-1 and TRBJ2-1 gives the whole variable domain KAGVTQTPRYLIKTRGQQVTLSCSPISGHRSVSWYQQTPGQGLQFLFEYFSETQRNKGNFPGRFSGRQFSNSRSEMNVSTLELGDSALYLCASSLERGRPEQFFGPGTRLTVL.